These 9 T cell receptor beta chains came from one sample sequenced in a study of cytomegalovirus exposure and HLA in healthy donors. The PCR employed 60 Vbeta primers together with 13 Jbeta primers. Produced via immunoSEQ multiplex PCR; TCRdb's table is partial and in-frame only. The table has some 120,000 clones, less than 85% seen once; the top ten hold around 3.7%. Material for sequencing was PBMCs. Every receptor here comes from a woman in her thirties or forties in good health and CMV-seronegative.

This clone was picked up one time. V and J are TRBV7-7 and TRBJ2-5; the D gene is possibly TRBD1 (5 bases). The CDR3 runs 15 residues. V lost 1 base and J lost 5, with 14 bases in between. Germline V gene sequence: CDR1 SSHAT, CDR2 FNYEAQ (reference sequence). In DNA form, the CDR3 reads TGTGCCAGCAGCTTAGATCAGGGATGGAAGGAGACCCAGTACTTC. It is translated as CASSLDQGWKETQYF.

This sequence joins TRBV11-2 and TRBJ1-2; 7 positions agree with TRBD1. V shed 4 bases and J 2 bases; nucleotides not matched to a gene: 1. The CDR3 loop spans 13 amino acids. CDR1 SGHAT and CDR2 FQNNGV come from the germline V gene. This CDR3 reads CASSSTGNYGYTF. CDR3 DNA sequence: TGTGCCAGCAGCTCGACAGGGAACTATGGCTACACCTTC.

To note about this clone: One end of the junction does not line up with germline, which may come from a read error. This chain connects TRBV7-9 to TRBJ1-1; 7 bases match TRBD1. Germline CDR1 SEHNR, CDR2 FQNEAQ (reference sequence). CDR3 length: 17 amino acids. The CDR3 nucleotides are TGTGCCAGCAGCTTAGACAGGGGCGGACGAAGGGGCACTGAAGCTGTCTTT. Translation: CASSLDRGGRRGTEAVF.

About this clone itself: One end of the junction fails to match germline, which may point to a read error. This sample includes further DNA sequences coding for the same CDR3. J is TRBJ1-4 and V is TRBV27; D possibly corresponds to TRBD1 (6 bases). This CDR3 comprises 15 residues. Germline lookup yields CDR1 MNHEY and CDR2 SMNVEV (reference sequence). CDR3 nucleotide sequence: TGTGCCAGCAGTGTACAGGGCGCAACTAATGAAAAGCTGTTTTTT. It specifies CASSVQGATNEKLFF.

V and J are TRBV7-2 and TRBJ2-5; D uncertain. This CDR3 comprises 13 residues. V was trimmed by 7 bases and J by 4 bases, leaving 13 bases between them. CDR1 is SGHTA and CDR2 is FQGNSA in the germline V gene. DNA of the CDR3: TGTGCCAGCACGTCTAGACCCCCAGAGACCCAGTACTTC. Protein product: CASTSRPPETQYF.

The rearrangement joins TRBV29-1 to TRBJ2-7, with 9 bases fitting TRBD2. In germline, CDR1 is SQVTM, CDR2 ANQGSEA. Trimming at V came to 4 bases and at J to 7 bases, leaving 14 bases not matched to a gene. The CDR3 sequence is 15 residues long. CDR3 nucleotide sequence: TGCAGCGTTGCCCATAGGGGACTAGCTGACCTAGAGCAGTACTTC. It encodes CSVAHRGLADLEQYF.

The chain carries TRBV2 and TRBJ2-7, with D possibly matching TRBD2 (6 bases). The V end was cut by 6 bases, the J end by 2 bases, with 14 bases between. The CDR3 sequence is 14 residues long. Germline lookup yields CDR1 SNHLY and CDR2 FYNNEI. This CDR3 reads CASRLRDWTYEQYF. The CDR3 coding sequence is TGTGCCAGCAGACTCCGGGACTGGACCTACGAGCAGTACTTC.

The chain carries TRBV14 and TRBJ2-4; the D gene is possibly TRBD2 (7 bases). Germline V gene sequence: CDR1 SGHDN, CDR2 FVKESK. The V end lost 1 base, the J end lost 4 bases, and 23 bases lay between the germline ends. The CDR3 sequence is 19 residues long. CDR3 residues: CASSQGGVAARGGKNIQYF. The CDR3 DNA sequence: TGTGCCAGCAGCCAAGGAGGGGTCGCGGCAAGGGGGGGTAAAAACATTCAGTACTTC.

The rearrangement joins TRBV5-4 to TRBJ1-2, with 10 bases that match TRBD1. Looked up from germline, CDR1 is SGHNT and CDR2 is YYREEE (reference sequence). With V trimmed by 4 bases and J by 4 bases, 7 bases remained unmatched. CDR3 length: 15 residues. The CDR3 sequence: CASSRGGQGTYGYTF. The CDR3 region has the DNA TGTGCCAGCAGCCGGGGGGGACAGGGGACCTATGGCTACACCTTC.